This TCR beta chain was recovered during a study of patients and donors after allogeneic stem cell transplantation. The CDR3 length is 14 residues. The junction had 8 bases not matched to a gene; V was cut back by 0 bases and J by 11 bases. The germline V gene encodes CDR1 LGHNA and CDR2 YSLEER. The sample holds many counts of this clonotype. From the RT-PCR reads, TCRdb called clonotypes with MiXCR, one entry per CDR3 protein. This table holds about 960,000 distinct CDR3 sequences, approximately 19% found once. V and J are TRBV4-3 and TRBJ1-1, with TRBD1 matching 8 bases. What was sequenced was blood, either unsorted or a sorted T cell fraction (not recorded which). This clonotype was obtained from a human donor who was either an allogeneic HSCT recipient or a stem cell or donor lymphocyte infusion donor (not recorded which). It is not recorded whose cells these are; they may come from a transplant donor. Here the CDR3 DNA reads TGCGCCAGCAGCCAAGATTTGCCAGGGGGCTTGGCTTTCTTT. Amino acids: CASSQDLPGGLAFF.